These 25 T cell receptor beta chains were sequenced from one sample in a study of human T cells and chemical hapten exposure (dated by TCRdb to about 2021). The time point label, as the study defines it: patch test 1, 2 weeks after DPC sensitization. This specimen's treatment or condition label, interpreted: therapeutic diphenylcyclopropenone sensitization with weekly scalp DPC. Libraries were made using RACE. Sequencing used a NextSeq 500. In-frame beta chains were kept once TCRdb had trimmed the public reads at Q25 with fastp and called clones with MiXCR. All rows with the same CDR3 protein become a single entry with the most common DNA and genes. This sample comprises some 170,000 distinct CDR3 sequences, about a fifth of them detected only once. Less than 7% of the sample comes from the top ten. Sequenced material: whole blood, taken in connection with sensitization to the hapten diphenylcyclopropenone (DPC). The receptors shown here come from a woman in her fifties or sixties with alopecia areata. Some clones in this sample may be carry-over from other donors' samples.

This clonotype showed up just a few times. This chain links TRBV6-5 with TRBJ1-1, with 10 bases aligning to TRBD1. Trimming at V came to 5 bases and at J to 9 bases, leaving 12 bases not matched to a gene. CDR3 length: 15 amino acids. Germline loops: CDR1 MNHEY, CDR2 SVGAGI. CDR3 loop: CASSIDNRDRGQAFF. The CDR3 coding sequence is TGTGCCAGCAGTATAGACAACCGGGACAGGGGTCAAGCTTTCTTT.

The rearrangement links TRBV18 to TRBJ1-2; perhaps TRBD1 as D (5 bases). The germline V gene encodes CDR1 KGHSH and CDR2 LQKENI. The ends were cut back, 3 bases at V and 0 bases at J, with 20 bases in the middle. The CDR3 is made up of 18 amino acids. The CDR3, as DNA: TGTGCCAGCTCACCGTATACCGGGACGGACCTCCCTAACTATGGCTACACCTTC. Translating it yields CASSPYTGTDLPNYGYTF.

This clonotype was counted between two and nine times. The chain has TRBV7-3 and TRBJ2-3; TRBD1 agrees at 7 bases. The CDR3 has 15 residues. Germline V gives CDR1 SGHTA, CDR2 FQGTGA. With V trimmed by 5 bases and J by 3 bases, 8 bases remained unmatched. The CDR3 sequence: CASSQEGGWTDTQYF. CDR3 nucleotides: TGTGCCAGCAGCCAAGAAGGGGGCTGGACAGATACGCAGTATTTT.

This clonotype has just a few counts. The chain links TRBV2 to TRBJ2-3; 8 bases are a match to TRBD1. V lost 11 bases, J lost 1 base, and 8 bases stayed unmatched. The CDR3 sequence is 14 residues long. The germline CDR1 and CDR2 sequences are SNHLY and FYNNEI. In DNA, the CDR3 is TGTGCCGAAGCAGGGGGCCGGGGCACAGATACGCAGTATTTT. As protein: CAEAGGRGTDTQYF.

The sample holds a few counts of this clonotype. The chain is built from TRBV10-3 and TRBJ2-5, with unresolved D. Trimming removed 0 bases from V and 5 bases from J, with 13 bases in between. This CDR3 has 15 amino acids. Germline CDR1 and CDR2: ENHRY and SYGVKD. The CDR3 nucleotides are TGTGCCATCAGTGAGTCCCGGCCTGCCGGGGAGACCCAGTACTTC. Encoded protein: CAISESRPAGETQYF.

The chain recombines TRBV19 with TRBJ2-6, with D unclear. V was trimmed by 4 bases and J by 4 bases, leaving 5 bases between them. This CDR3 contains 13 residues. Germline V gene data show CDR1 as LNHDA and CDR2 as SQIVND (reference sequence). The CDR3 bases are TGTGCCAGTAGTACCCAGGGGGCCAACGTCCTGACTTTC. Translation: CASSTQGANVLTF.

The J gene is TRBJ2-4, the V gene TRBV12-3 or TRBV12-4; weak D call: TRBD2 (6 bases). Trimming took 5 bases from V and 1 from J, leaving 21 bases between them. This CDR3 spans 18 amino acids. Written as DNA, the CDR3 is TGTGCCAGCAGTCCCCCGGCTCGGGGGATTGTGGCCAAAAACATTCAGTACTTC. Its protein is CASSPPARGIVAKNIQYF.

This clonotype was seen only a few times. The chain uses TRBV20-1 and TRBJ1-2; D gene uncertain. CDR1 and CDR2 from the germline V gene are DFQATT and SNEGSKA (reference sequence). The V gene lost 2 bases and the J gene lost 1 base, with 8 bases spanning the gap. The CDR3 contains 13 residues. The CDR3 sequence: CSARLPLNYGYTF. CDR3 nucleotide sequence: TGCAGTGCTAGACTACCACTTAACTATGGCTACACCTTC.

The chain combines TRBV5-1 with TRBJ2-3; TRBD2 matches 9 bases. Trimming took 0 bases from V and 6 from J; bases not matched to a gene: 5. The length of the CDR3 is 15 residues. CDR1 and CDR2 from the germline V gene are SGHRS and YFSETQ. The CDR3 DNA is TGCGCCAGCAGCTTGGGTAGCGGGAGTATTGATACGCAGTATTTT. Translating it yields CASSLGSGSIDTQYF.

The V and J genes are TRBV5-1 and TRBJ2-7; weak D call: TRBD1 (6 bases). The germline CDR1 and CDR2 sequences are SGHRS and YFSETQ. Trimming took off 0 bases at V and 2 bases at J, with 9 bases between the two ends. CDR3 length: 14 amino acids. In DNA form, the CDR3 reads TGCGCCAGCAGCTTGGACAGGGTCGCCTACGAGCAGTACTTC. The encoded protein is CASSLDRVAYEQYF.

This clonotype was counted only a few times. The rearrangement joins TRBV27 to TRBJ2-2; D is unresolved. Trimming took off 4 bases at V and 3 bases at J, with 9 bases between the two ends. This CDR3 is 14 amino acids long. CDR1 and CDR2 (germline): MNHEY, SMNVEV (reference sequence). Here the CDR3 reads CASSSRTYTGELFF. CDR3 bases: TGTGCCAGCAGTTCTCGGACGTACACCGGGGAGCTGTTTTTT.

The chain combines TRBV3-1 with TRBJ1-2, with D perhaps TRBD1 (5 bases). The V end lost 1 base, the J end lost 8 bases, and 8 bases lay between the germline ends. This CDR3 contains 12 residues. CDR1 is LGHDT, CDR2 YNNKEL, per germline (reference sequence). The CDR3 DNA follows: TGTGCCAGCAGCCAAGGGGGCCGAGGCTACACCTTC. Translation gives CASSQGGRGYTF.

This clonotype appeared a few times. The rearrangement links TRBV5-1 to TRBJ1-1; D gene uncertain. This CDR3 region has 15 residues. V gave up 2 bases and J gave up 2 bases, with 13 bases separating them. CDR1 and CDR2 from the germline V gene are SGHRS and YFSETQ. CDR3 coding DNA: TGCGCCAGCAGCTTCTCATACGACGTCAACACTGAAGCTTTCTTT. As protein: CASSFSYDVNTEAFF.

This clonotype occurred a few times. The chain is built from TRBV3-1 and TRBJ1-2; D is undetermined. Trimming took 1 base from V and 2 from J, leaving 8 bases between them. The germline gives CDR1 LGHDT, CDR2 YNNKEL (reference sequence). This CDR3 has 14 residues. CDR3 protein: CASSQASTNYGYTF. The DNA of the CDR3 is TGTGCCAGCAGCCAAGCCAGCACGAACTATGGCTACACCTTC.

This clonotype has only a few counts. V gene TRBV7-2 combines with J gene TRBJ2-3, with D perhaps being TRBD1 or TRBD2 (7 bases each). In germline, CDR1 is SGHTA, CDR2 FQGNSA. Trimming took 8 bases from V and 4 from J, leaving 25 bases between them. The CDR3 spans 17 residues. Here the CDR3 DNA reads TGTGCCAGCGGCAGGGGGGCGTGGGCCGCGGGAGCAGATACGCAGTATTTT. This sequence encodes CASGRGAWAAGADTQYF.

The rearrangement uses TRBV29-1 and TRBJ1-4; no firm D call. CDR3 length equals 11 residues. The V end was cut by 1 base, the J end by 8 bases, with 5 bases between. Germline-derived CDR1 and CDR2 are SQVTM and ANQGSEA. This chain's CDR3 is CSVEVGEKLFF. CDR3 bases: TGCAGCGTTGAAGTTGGCGAAAAACTGTTTTTT. The full variable domain, rest sourced from reference TRBV29-1 and TRBJ1-4, is SAVISQKPSRDICQRGTSLTIQCQVDSQVTMMFWYRQQPGQSLTLIATANQGSEATYESGFVIDKFPISRPNLTFSTLTVSNMSPEDSSIYLCSVEVGEKLFFGSGTQLSVL.

CDR3 in amino acids: CASSFQGSEVVETQYF. CDR3 nucleotide sequence: TGTGCCAGCAGTTTTCAGGGTTCTGAAGTAGTGGAGACCCAGTACTTC. The chain employs TRBV12-3 or TRBV12-4 and TRBJ2-5; D may be TRBD1 (5 bases). Trimming stripped 3 bases from V and 5 bases from J, with 19 bases between. The CDR3 loop spans 16 amino acids.

The chain employs TRBV3-1 and TRBJ2-2; TRBD2 matches 8 bases. The ends lost 4 bases at V and 0 bases at J; junction bases unmatched: 4. The CDR3 is 16 amino acids. Germline V lookup: CDR1 LGHDT, CDR2 YNNKEL (reference sequence). CDR3 in amino acids: CASSPGLGPNTGELFF. As DNA, the CDR3 is TGTGCCAGCAGCCCGGGACTAGGACCGAACACCGGGGAGCTGTTTTTT. Together with reference TRBV3-1 and TRBJ2-2, the CDR3 gives the full variable domain: DTAVSQTPKYLVTQMGNDKSIKCEQNLGHDTMYWYKQDSKKFLKIMFSYNNKELIINETVPNRFSPKSPDKAHLNLHINSLELGDSAVYFCASSPGLGPNTGELFFGEGSRLTVL.

This rearrangement joins TRBV6-6 to TRBJ2-2; 7 positions match TRBD1. The junction had 4 bases not matched to a gene; V was cut back by 6 bases and J by 0 bases. In germline, CDR1 is MNHNY, CDR2 SVGAGI (reference sequence). This CDR3 region has 15 residues. This CDR3 is CASRRTGANTGELFF. The CDR3 bases are TGTGCCAGCAGACGGACAGGTGCGAACACCGGGGAGCTGTTTTTT.

The V and J genes are TRBV29-1 and TRBJ2-5; D is possibly TRBD2 (6 bases). The V end lost 5 bases, the J end lost 4 bases, and 14 bases lay between the germline ends. The CDR3 has 13 residues. Germline lookup yields CDR1 SQVTM and CDR2 ANQGSEA. This chain's CDR3 is CSVPTDGGETQYF. Written as DNA, the CDR3 is TGCAGCGTTCCCACGGACGGGGGAGAGACCCAGTACTTC. Complete variable domain (other parts from reference TRBV29-1 and TRBJ2-5): SAVISQKPSRDICQRGTSLTIQCQVDSQVTMMFWYRQQPGQSLTLIATANQGSEATYESGFVIDKFPISRPNLTFSTLTVSNMSPEDSSIYLCSVPTDGGETQYFGPGTRLLVL.

CDR3 region: CASRPTSGSLSEQYF. In nucleotides, the CDR3 is TGTGCCAGCAGGCCGACTAGCGGGAGTCTCTCCGAGCAGTACTTC. The chain recombines TRBV2 with TRBJ2-7; 12 positions agree with TRBD2. The CDR3 sequence is 15 residues long. Germline CDR1 SNHLY, CDR2 FYNNEI. Germline trimming cut 6 bases from V and 6 bases from J; bases unmatched to any gene: 9.

Only a few counts were recorded for this clonotype. The gene calls are TRBV12-3 or TRBV12-4 and TRBJ1-2; D gene ambiguous. The CDR3 covers 13 residues. The ends were cut back, 6 bases at V and 7 bases at J, with 15 bases in the middle. CDR3: CASSTPTGRGYTF. The CDR3 DNA follows: TGTGCCAGCAGCACACCGACTGGTCGTGGCTACACCTTC.

This clonotype came up a few times. V usage is TRBV28 and J usage is TRBJ2-3; perhaps TRBD2 as D (5 bases). CDR1 and CDR2 from the germline V gene are MDHEN and SYDVKM. Trimming stripped 4 bases from V and 0 bases from J, with 14 bases between. The CDR3 covers 16 residues. For the CDR3, the DNA is TGTGCCAGCAGTTCCCCCAATAGCGTCAGCACAGATACGCAGTATTTT. It yields the protein CASSSPNSVSTDTQYF. Together with reference TRBV28 and TRBJ2-3, the CDR3 gives the full variable domain: DVKVTQSSRYLVKRTGEKVFLECVQDMDHENMFWYRQDPGLGLRLIYFSYDVKMKEKGDIPEGYSVSREKKERFSLILESASTNQTSMYLCASSSPNSVSTDTQYFGPGTRLTVL.

This clonotype was seen repeatedly, ten times or more. The rearrangement links TRBV18 to TRBJ2-1; D not resolved. Trimming stripped 2 bases from V and 5 bases from J, with 7 bases between. The CDR3 contains 13 residues. The germline V gene encodes CDR1 KGHSH and CDR2 LQKENI. The CDR3 loop is CASSPIRDNEQFF. The CDR3, as DNA: TGTGCCAGCTCACCAATCCGGGACAATGAGCAGTTCTTC.

V is TRBV20-1 and J is TRBJ2-3; 7 nucleotides align to TRBD2. This CDR3 has 14 amino acids. Per the germline V gene, CDR1 is DFQATT and CDR2 is SNEGSKA (reference sequence). V trimming: 3 bases; J trimming: 6 bases; junction bases outside the gene matches: 9. This CDR3 reads CSASKGGSLDTQYF. CDR3 bases: TGCAGTGCTAGTAAGGGCGGGAGTCTGGATACGCAGTATTTT.